This TCR beta chain originates from a study of blood T cell repertoires in COVID-19. Across the study: Sites across the United States, Italy and Spain contributed samples from acute and convalescent COVID-19. T cells, B-cell-depleted T cells, or PBMCs provided the cDNA or gDNA that served as material.

The CDR3 consists of 14 residues. CDR1 SGHTA and CDR2 FQGNSA come from the germline V gene. Trimming took 2 bases from V and 10 from J; bases not matched to a gene: 9. Authors' analysis steps: Reference gene primer amplification yielded estimated nucleated cell counts. Sequencing used immunoSEQ multiplex PCR; TCRdb keeps in-frame clones, though not all of them. The DNA gave D and trimming, while V, J and clone size come from that table. The sample lists around 270,000 clones; roughly 90% were seen once. The genes are TRBV7-2 and TRBJ1-1, with 8 bases fitting TRBD1. Sample: peripheral blood. The source is a man between 35 and 55 years old with acute or convalescent COVID-19. CDR3 sequence: CASSLRGQGAGAFF. DNA of the CDR3: TGTGCCAGCAGCTTAAGAGGACAGGGTGCGGGAGCTTTCTTT.